This T cell receptor beta chain was observed in a study of CD8 T cells in ankylosing spondylitis (dated by TCRdb to 2016 to 2017). With respect to the entire study: The study set out to find disease-linked TCR variants by profiling T cell receptor beta repertoires in ankylosing spondylitis patients and healthy donors. Peripheral blood was sampled, and synovial fluid was also collected from ankylosing spondylitis patients. The full study cohort comprised around 25 ankylosing spondylitis patients and 85 to 120 healthy donors.

The CDR3 goes from the cysteine to the phenylalanine over 13 residues. Of the read, only the CDR3 DNA is kept; its 39 bases are in frame from base 1. V and J lose 7 bases and 1 base, and a span of 8 bases separates them. The listed sequencing device is Illumina HiSeq 2500. Quantitative 5'-RACE with molecular barcodes was used to prepare TCR beta libraries. From the authors' description of their analysis: Disease-linked TCR variants were identified with a new computational method built on a probabilistic model of VDJ rearrangement. TCRdb's own reprocessing of the public reads used fastp at Q25 and MiXCR and kept productive beta chains. Identical CDR3 proteins give one entry, which carries the most common genes and DNA. TCRdb, not the original authors, processed these V and J calls. For this sample the table gives about 800,000 distinct CDR3 sequences, of which 12% were detected only once. Just over 0.5% of the sample goes to the ten largest clones.

This clonotype was seen many times. Its target antigen remains unknown. No quality values exist for individual bases; no much larger clone is one base distant. What the research found in general, with its limitations: A TCR beta motif of 8 or 9 highly homologous amino acid variants appeared characteristic of blood from ankylosing spondylitis patients. According to the report, matched synovial fluid samples from ankylosing spondylitis patients were significantly enriched for the disease-linked clones. Some TCR beta motif variants had previously been reported in synovial fluid and blood of reactive arthritis patients, which suggested common disease-initiation mechanisms. In peripheral blood, the disease-linked clones were found at relatively low frequencies and had a CD8+ phenotype.

The TCR comes from a male donor with ankylosing spondylitis. The sequencing input was blood, either unsorted or a sorted T cell fraction (not recorded which). In this chain, TRBV12-3 or TRBV12-4 is recombined with TRBJ1-5; the D gene remains uncertain. The CDR3 here reads CASKLRSNQPQHF. The DNA reads as follows: TGTGCCAGCAAACTGCGGAGCAATCAGCCCCAGCATTTT.